The 23 T cell receptor beta chains reported below all come from one sample, sequenced in a study of Graves' ophthalmopathy and Graves' hyperthyroidism. Scientists amplified the TCR beta CDR3 regions from RNA transcripts. A first-round RT-PCR used HTBI primers, followed by a second-round multiplex PCR. In TCRdb, the multiplex PCR reads were re-called with MiXCR into one record per CDR3 protein. The table shows hundreds of thousands of distinct CDR3 sequences, with over 40% occurring only once. Sequenced: peripheral blood. These receptors all come from an adult man with Graves' ophthalmopathy.

This clonotype turned up a few times. The rearrangement links TRBV7-7 to TRBJ2-7; a weak D match, TRBD2 (6 bases). Trimming removed 10 bases at V and 3 bases at J, with 16 bases between. Looked up from germline, CDR1 is SSHAT and CDR2 is FNYEAQ (reference sequence). The CDR3 consists of 13 residues. The CDR3 DNA sequence: TGTGCCATCAGACCGGAGGGAAGCTACGAGCAGTACTTC. Encoded protein: CAIRPEGSYEQYF.

This clonotype has more than one count but fewer than ten. The chain combines TRBV11-2 with TRBJ1-1; no clear D gene. The CDR3 loop spans 13 amino acids. Per germline, CDR1 SGHAT and CDR2 FQNNGV. Trimming left V 6 bases short and J 6 bases short, with 14 bases between. CDR3 nucleotide sequence: TGTGCCAGCAGTTTACCGGGGAAGGCTGAAGCTTTCTTT. This sequence encodes CASSLPGKAEAFF.

The chain is built from TRBV7-9 and TRBJ2-6, with TRBD2 matching over 8 bases. The CDR3 length is 16 residues. CDR1 and CDR2 (germline): SEHNR, FQNEAQ (reference sequence). J was trimmed by 4 bases and V by 5 bases; bases with no gene match: 7. As DNA, the CDR3 is TGTGCCAGCAGCCATCCACCTAGCGGGGGGGCCAACGTCCTGACTTTC. It translates to CASSHPPSGGANVLTF.

This chain connects TRBV25-1 to TRBJ2-2; 10 bases are a match to TRBD2. The trim removed 4 bases at V and 7 bases at J, leaving 21 bases unmatched. This CDR3 has 20 residues. The V gene's germline CDR1 is MGHDK and CDR2 SYGVNS. CDR3 protein: CASSARMVTGVAGGGGELFF. The CDR3 nucleotides are TGTGCCAGCAGTGCTAGGATGGTCACCGGGGTAGCGGGGGGCGGCGGGGAGCTGTTTTTT.

In regard to this clonotype: A much larger clonotype is one base distant, so this may be a read error. The chain joins TRBV10-2 to TRBJ2-5, with a tentative D call TRBD2 (5 bases). Germline V CDR1 and CDR2: WSHSY, SAAADI. The CDR3 runs 15 residues. The CDR3: CASSDWAALRETQHF. For the CDR3, the DNA is TGCGCCAGCAGTGACTGGGCAGCCCTTAGGGAGACCCAGCACTTC.

Many counts were recorded for this clonotype. The rearrangement joins TRBV12-3 or TRBV12-4 to TRBJ1-5; the match to TRBD1 covers 7 bases. With 5 bases clipped from V and 9 bases from J, the junction kept 16 bases outside the gene matches. The CDR3 covers 16 residues. The CDR3 protein is CASSPGGDSYQWPQHF. The DNA for the CDR3 is TGTGCCAGCAGTCCGGGAGGGGACAGCTACCAATGGCCCCAGCATTTT.

This chain joins TRBV19 and TRBJ2-7; perhaps TRBD1 as D (5 bases). This CDR3 contains 15 residues. V lost 3 bases and J lost 5, with 17 bases in between. Germline-derived CDR1 and CDR2 are LNHDA and SQIVND (reference sequence). The CDR3 nucleotides read TGTGCCAGTAGTATTTTCAGCCAGGGTGTCCACGAGCAGTACTTC. Protein product: CASSIFSQGVHEQYF. Looking up the rest from reference TRBV19 and TRBJ2-7 gives the full variable domain: DGGITQSPKYLFRKEGQNVTLSCEQNLNHDAMYWYRQDPGQGLRLIYYSQIVNDFQKGDIAEGYSVSREKKESFPLTVTSAQKNPTAFYLCASSIFSQGVHEQYFGPGTRLTVT.

This clonotype was seen ten or more times. The chain carries TRBV12-3 or TRBV12-4 and TRBJ1-5; D gene uncertain. Trimming left V 1 base short and J 2 bases short, with 9 bases between. There are 15 residues in the CDR3. The CDR3 DNA reads as TGTGCCAGCAGTTTAGTGAAGGATGGCAATCAGCCCCAGCATTTT. Translating it yields CASSLVKDGNQPQHF.

This clonotype was picked up many times. The chain carries TRBV2 and TRBJ1-2; no clear D. Trimming took off 4 bases at V and 0 bases at J, with 12 bases between the two ends. Germline V CDR1 and CDR2: SNHLY, FYNNEI. The CDR3 is made up of 15 amino acids. The CDR3 protein is CASSVQRRTNYGYTF. In nucleotides, the CDR3 is TGTGCCAGCAGTGTACAGAGAAGAACTAACTATGGCTACACCTTC.

This clonotype has a handful of counts. V and J are TRBV7-2 and TRBJ1-1, with D perhaps TRBD1 (5 bases). The CDR3 contains 15 residues. V was clipped by 2 bases and J by 5 bases, with 15 bases between them. Germline values: CDR1 SGHTA, CDR2 FQGNSA. CDR3 nucleotide sequence: TGTGCCAGCAGCTTACGGGGGAGGGTTTCAACTGAAGCTTTCTTT. Protein product: CASSLRGRVSTEAFF.

The sample holds many counts of this clonotype. CDR3 nucleotides: TGTGCCAGTAGAAATCAGGGGGAGACCCAGTACTTC. This translates into CASRNQGETQYF. J is TRBJ2-5 and V is TRBV19; D might be TRBD1 (6 bases). V was trimmed by 6 bases and J by 5 bases, leaving 10 bases between them. Per the germline V gene, CDR1 is LNHDA and CDR2 is SQIVND (reference sequence). The CDR3 runs to 12 residues.

This clonotype was observed a handful of times. V is TRBV19 and J is TRBJ1-5; 8 bases agree with TRBD1. Germline assignment: CDR1 LNHDA and CDR2 SQIVND (reference sequence). This CDR3 contains 15 residues. V shed 6 bases and J 7 bases; nucleotides not matched to a gene: 11. The CDR3 nucleotides read TGTGCCAGTAGCCAAGAGACAGGGGCAAGACAGCCCCAGCATTTT. As protein: CASSQETGARQPQHF.

The chain employs TRBV10-3 and TRBJ1-2, with D possibly matching TRBD1 (5 bases). With 6 bases removed from V and 3 bases from J, the gap between germline ends came to 11 bases. The CDR3 is made up of 13 amino acids. Per the germline V gene, CDR1 is ENHRY and CDR2 is SYGVKD. In nucleotides, the CDR3 is TGTGCCATCAGCGGTCAGGGACACTATGGCTACACCTTC. Its translation: CAISGQGHYGYTF.

The chain carries TRBV7-9 and TRBJ1-2; TRBD1 might be the D (6 bases). Germline V CDR1 and CDR2: SEHNR, FQNEAQ (reference sequence). The CDR3 has 17 amino acids. Trimming removed 4 bases from V and 1 base from J, with 19 bases in between. CDR3 protein: CASSWLLPGHINYGYTF. In DNA form, the CDR3 reads TGTGCCAGCAGCTGGCTACTCCCGGGACACATTAACTATGGCTACACCTTC.

This rearrangement joins TRBV7-2 to TRBJ2-7, with 8 bases lining up with TRBD2. Per the germline V gene, CDR1 is SGHTA and CDR2 is FQGNSA. The V gene end was trimmed by 1 base and the J gene end by 3 bases; junction bases not matched to a gene: 11. The CDR3 covers 17 residues. CDR3 in amino acids: CASSLGLATRARYEQYF. CDR3 coding DNA: TGTGCCAGCAGCTTAGGACTAGCGACCCGGGCTCGCTACGAGCAGTACTTC. The complete variable domain, with remaining parts taken from reference TRBV7-2 and TRBJ2-7, reads GAGVSQSPSNKVTEKGKDVELRCDPISGHTALYWYRQSLGQGLEFLIYFQGNSAPDKSGLPSDRFSAERTGGSVSTLTIQRTQQEDSAVYLCASSLGLATRARYEQYFGPGTRLTVT.

In this sample, this clonotype turned up many times. This chain uses TRBV2 with TRBJ1-5, with D possibly matching TRBD1 (6 bases). The CDR3 sequence is 14 residues long. Germline values: CDR1 SNHLY, CDR2 FYNNEI. V lost 7 bases, J lost 9 bases, and 19 bases lay in between. The CDR3 spells CASTLDSPGSPQHF. In DNA, the CDR3 is TGTGCCAGCACTCTGGACAGCCCGGGATCGCCCCAGCATTTT.

The CDR3 bases are TGTGCCAGCAGCTTGTTGCCGGGTACTAATGAAAAACTGTTTTTT. It translates to CASSLLPGTNEKLFF. This sequence joins TRBV13 and TRBJ1-4; D gene uncertain. The germline V gene encodes CDR1 PRHDT and CDR2 FYEKMQ (reference sequence). There are 15 residues in the CDR3. V was shortened by 3 bases and J by 2 bases, with 10 bases between the two germline ends.

This clonotype was detected ten times or more. The gene calls are TRBV6-6 and TRBJ2-7; D is possibly TRBD1 (6 bases). The CDR3 loop spans 15 amino acids. Germline values: CDR1 MNHNY, CDR2 SVGAGI (reference sequence). V lost 0 bases, J lost 2 bases, and 11 bases lay in between. CDR3 residues: CASSYSRDTAYEQYF. CDR3 coding DNA: TGTGCCAGCAGTTACTCCCGGGACACCGCCTACGAGCAGTACTTC.

This rearrangement joins TRBV7-3 to TRBJ2-7, with D maybe TRBD2 (6 bases). Trimming removed 2 bases from V and 9 bases from J, with 11 bases in between. The germline gives CDR1 SGHTA, CDR2 FQGTGA. The CDR3 contains 12 residues. CDR3 DNA: TGTGCCAGCAGCTTAGAGGTCGGGGGGCAGTACTTC. It specifies CASSLEVGGQYF. Based on the CDR3 plus reference TRBV7-3 and TRBJ2-7, the full variable domain is GAGVSQTPSNKVTEKGKYVELRCDPISGHTALYWYRQSLGQGPEFLIYFQGTGAADDSGLPNDRFFAVRPEGSVSTLKIQRTERGDSAVYLCASSLEVGGQYFGPGTRLTVT.

The gene calls are TRBV5-6 and TRBJ1-5; 8 bases align to TRBD1. This CDR3 has 15 amino acids. Trimming at V came to 4 bases and at J to 6 bases, leaving 9 bases not matched to a gene. CDR1 and CDR2 from the germline V gene are SGHDT and YYEEEE. This chain's CDR3 is CASSAAGTGSQPQHF. CDR3 nucleotide sequence: TGTGCCAGCAGCGCCGCCGGGACAGGATCTCAGCCCCAGCATTTT.

For this clonotype: This may stem from a read error, because a much larger clone lies one nucleotide away. The V gene is TRBV12-3 or TRBV12-4, the J gene TRBJ2-5, with TRBD2 matching over 11 bases. The CDR3 sequence is 15 residues long. The DNA for the CDR3 is TGTGCCAGCAGTTCCACTAGCGGGAGTGGAGAGACCCAGGACTTC. Translating it yields CASSSTSGSGETQDF.

In regard to this clonotype: Germline is not matched at one junction end, which may reflect a read error. The genes are TRBV7-2 and TRBJ1-2; 10 nucleotides agree with TRBD1. The CDR3 extends over 15 amino acids. Germline V gene lookup returns CDR1 SGHTA and CDR2 FQGNSA. The CDR3 loop reads CASRRTGTGVYGYTF. CDR3 sequence (DNA): TGCGCCAGCAGACGAACCGGGACAGGGGTTTATGGCTACACCTTC.

This clonotype has just a few counts. This rearrangement joins TRBV12-3 or TRBV12-4 to TRBJ1-5; D possibly corresponds to TRBD1 (6 bases). V was clipped by 4 bases and J by 3 bases, with 10 bases between them. This CDR3 region has 14 residues. CDR3 sequence reads: CASSSGQPNQPQHF. The CDR3 bases are TGTGCCAGCAGTTCCGGACAGCCCAATCAGCCCCAGCATTTT.